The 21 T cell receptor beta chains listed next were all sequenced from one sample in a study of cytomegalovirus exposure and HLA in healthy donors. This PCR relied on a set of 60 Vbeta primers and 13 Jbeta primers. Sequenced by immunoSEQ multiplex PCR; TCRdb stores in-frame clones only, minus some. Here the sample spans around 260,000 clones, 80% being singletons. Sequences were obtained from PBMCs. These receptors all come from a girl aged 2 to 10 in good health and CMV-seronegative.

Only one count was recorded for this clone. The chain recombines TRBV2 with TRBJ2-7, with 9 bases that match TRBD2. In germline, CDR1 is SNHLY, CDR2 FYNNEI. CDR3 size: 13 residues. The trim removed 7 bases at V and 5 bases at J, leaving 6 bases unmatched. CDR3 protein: CASIRTSANEQYF. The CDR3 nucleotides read TGTGCCAGCATCCGGACTAGCGCTAACGAGCAGTACTTC.

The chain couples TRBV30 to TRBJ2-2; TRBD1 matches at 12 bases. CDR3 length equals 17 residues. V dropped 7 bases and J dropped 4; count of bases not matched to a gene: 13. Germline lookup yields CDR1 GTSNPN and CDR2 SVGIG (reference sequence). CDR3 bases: TGTGCCTCGCCCACCGGGGGACAGGGGGCTTCCACCGGGGAGCTGTTTTTT. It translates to CASPTGGQGASTGELFF.

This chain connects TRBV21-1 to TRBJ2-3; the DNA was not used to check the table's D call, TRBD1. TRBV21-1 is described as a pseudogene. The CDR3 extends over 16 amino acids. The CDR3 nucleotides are TGTGCCAGCAGCAAAGCGGAACAGGGAAGGACAGATACGCAGTATTTT. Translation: CASSKAEQGRTDTQYF.

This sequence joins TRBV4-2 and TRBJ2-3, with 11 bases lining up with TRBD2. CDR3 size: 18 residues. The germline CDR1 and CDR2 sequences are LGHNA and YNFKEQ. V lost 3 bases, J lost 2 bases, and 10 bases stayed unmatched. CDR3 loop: CASSQDDTSGGPTDTQYF. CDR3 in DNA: TGTGCCAGCAGCCAGGACGATACTAGCGGGGGACCCACAGATACGCAGTATTTT.

CDR3 sequence reads: CASSYGTVYNEQFF. CDR3 nucleotide sequence: TGTGCCAGCAGCTACGGGACAGTCTACAATGAGCAGTTCTTC. J is TRBJ2-1 and V is TRBV11-2; 7 positions match TRBD1. This CDR3 contains 14 residues. V was pared by 4 bases and J by 3 bases, with 3 bases of the junction left unmatched. Germline V gene lookup returns CDR1 SGHAT and CDR2 FQNNGV.

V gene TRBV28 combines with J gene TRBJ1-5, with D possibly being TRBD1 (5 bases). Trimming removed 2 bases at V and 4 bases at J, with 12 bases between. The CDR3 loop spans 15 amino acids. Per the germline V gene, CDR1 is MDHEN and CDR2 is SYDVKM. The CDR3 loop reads CASSLRFRDNQPQHF. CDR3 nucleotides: TGTGCCAGCAGTTTAAGGTTCAGGGATAATCAGCCCCAGCATTTT. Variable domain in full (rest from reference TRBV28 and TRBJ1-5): DVKVTQSSRYLVKRTGEKVFLECVQDMDHENMFWYRQDPGLGLRLIYFSYDVKMKEKGDIPEGYSVSREKKERFSLILESASTNQTSMYLCASSLRFRDNQPQHFGDGTRLSIL.

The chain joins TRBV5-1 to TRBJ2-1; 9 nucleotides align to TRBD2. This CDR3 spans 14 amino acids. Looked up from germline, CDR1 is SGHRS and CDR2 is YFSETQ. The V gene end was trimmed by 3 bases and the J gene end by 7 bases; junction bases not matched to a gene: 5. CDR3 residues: CASSSLAGRNEQFF. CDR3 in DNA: TGCGCCAGCAGCTCTCTAGCGGGGCGGAATGAGCAGTTCTTC.

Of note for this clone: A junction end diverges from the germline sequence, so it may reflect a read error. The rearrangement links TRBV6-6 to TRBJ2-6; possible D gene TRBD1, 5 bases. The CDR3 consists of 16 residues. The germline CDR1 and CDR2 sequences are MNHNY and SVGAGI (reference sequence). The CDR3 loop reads CASSYSTPSGADVLTF. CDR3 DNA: TGTGCCAGCAGTTACTCTACTCCTTCTGGGGCCGACGTCCTGACTTTC.

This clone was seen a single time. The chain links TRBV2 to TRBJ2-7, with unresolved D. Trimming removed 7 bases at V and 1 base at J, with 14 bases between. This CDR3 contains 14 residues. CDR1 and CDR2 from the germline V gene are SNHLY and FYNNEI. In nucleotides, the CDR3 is TGTGCCAGCACCAGACGCGGAGAGTCCTACGAGCAGTACTTC. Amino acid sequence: CASTRRGESYEQYF.

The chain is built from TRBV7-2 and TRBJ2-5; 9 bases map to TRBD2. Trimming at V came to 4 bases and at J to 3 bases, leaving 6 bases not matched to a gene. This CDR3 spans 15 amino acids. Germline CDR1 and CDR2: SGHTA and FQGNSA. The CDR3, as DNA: TGTGCCAGCAGCTCCAGGCGGGAGGGAAAAGAGACCCAGTACTTC. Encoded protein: CASSSRREGKETQYF.

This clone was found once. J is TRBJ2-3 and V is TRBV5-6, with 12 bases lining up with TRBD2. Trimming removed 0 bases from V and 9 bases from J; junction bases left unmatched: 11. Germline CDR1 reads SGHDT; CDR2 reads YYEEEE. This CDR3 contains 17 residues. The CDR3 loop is CASSLGLAGDEISTQYF. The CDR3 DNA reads TGTGCCAGCAGCTTGGGACTAGCGGGGGACGAGATTTCGACGCAGTATTTT.

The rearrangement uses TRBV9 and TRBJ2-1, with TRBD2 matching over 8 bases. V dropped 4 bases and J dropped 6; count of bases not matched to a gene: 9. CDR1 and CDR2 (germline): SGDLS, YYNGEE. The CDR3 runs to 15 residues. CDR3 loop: CASSSSIAGTNEQFF. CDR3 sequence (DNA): TGTGCCAGCAGCAGTTCGATAGCGGGAACCAATGAGCAGTTCTTC.

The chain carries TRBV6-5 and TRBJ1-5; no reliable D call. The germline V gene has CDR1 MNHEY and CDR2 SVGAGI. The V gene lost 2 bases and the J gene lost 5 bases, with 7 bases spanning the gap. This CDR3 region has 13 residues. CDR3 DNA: TGTGCCAGCAGTTACGGGAGTCATCAGCCCCAGCATTTT. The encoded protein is CASSYGSHQPQHF.

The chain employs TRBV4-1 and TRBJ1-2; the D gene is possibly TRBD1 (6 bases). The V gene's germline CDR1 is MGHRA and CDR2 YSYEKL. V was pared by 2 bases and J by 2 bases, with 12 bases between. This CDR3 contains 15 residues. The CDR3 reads CASSQSTGFNYGYTF. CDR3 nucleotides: TGCGCCAGCAGCCAAAGTACAGGGTTCAACTATGGCTACACCTTC.

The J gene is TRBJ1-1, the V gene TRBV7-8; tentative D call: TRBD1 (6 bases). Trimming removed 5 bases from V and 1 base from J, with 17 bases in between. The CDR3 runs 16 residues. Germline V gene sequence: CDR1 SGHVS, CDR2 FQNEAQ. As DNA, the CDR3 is TGTGCCAGCAGCACCCGACAGGATTCGAGGAACACTGAAGCTTTCTTT. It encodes CASSTRQDSRNTEAFF.

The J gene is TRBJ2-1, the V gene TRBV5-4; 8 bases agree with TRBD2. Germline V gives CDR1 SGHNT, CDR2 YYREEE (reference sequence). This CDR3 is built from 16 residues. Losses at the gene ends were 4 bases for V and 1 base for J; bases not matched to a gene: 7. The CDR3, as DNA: TGTGCCAGCAGCCCCCGGGGACTAGAATCCTACAATGAGCAGTTCTTC. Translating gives CASSPRGLESYNEQFF.

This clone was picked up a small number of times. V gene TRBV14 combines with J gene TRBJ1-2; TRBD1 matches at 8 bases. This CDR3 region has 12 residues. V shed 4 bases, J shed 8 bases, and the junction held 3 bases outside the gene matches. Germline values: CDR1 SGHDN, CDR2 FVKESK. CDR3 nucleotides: TGTGCCAGCAGCCTTGACAGGGGAGGCTACACCTTC. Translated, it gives CASSLDRGGYTF.

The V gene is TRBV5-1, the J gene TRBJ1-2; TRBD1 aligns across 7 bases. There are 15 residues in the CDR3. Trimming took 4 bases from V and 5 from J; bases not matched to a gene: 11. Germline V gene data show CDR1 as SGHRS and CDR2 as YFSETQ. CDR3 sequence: CASSLWDRSIYGYTF. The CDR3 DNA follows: TGCGCCAGCAGCCTCTGGGACAGAAGCATTTATGGCTACACCTTC.

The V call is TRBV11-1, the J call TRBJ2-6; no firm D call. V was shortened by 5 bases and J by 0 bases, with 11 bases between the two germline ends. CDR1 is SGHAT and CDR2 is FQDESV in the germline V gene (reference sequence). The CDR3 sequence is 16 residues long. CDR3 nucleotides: TGTGCCAGCAGCCCCCGACTGGGCTCTGGGGCCAACGTCCTGACTTTC. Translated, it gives CASSPRLGSGANVLTF.

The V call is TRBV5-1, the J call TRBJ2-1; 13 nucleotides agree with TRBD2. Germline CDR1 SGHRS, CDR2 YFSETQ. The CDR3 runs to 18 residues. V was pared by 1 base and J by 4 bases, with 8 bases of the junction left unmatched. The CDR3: CASSLILGTSGEYNEQFF. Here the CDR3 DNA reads TGCGCCAGCAGCTTGATATTAGGGACTAGCGGGGAATACAATGAGCAGTTCTTC.

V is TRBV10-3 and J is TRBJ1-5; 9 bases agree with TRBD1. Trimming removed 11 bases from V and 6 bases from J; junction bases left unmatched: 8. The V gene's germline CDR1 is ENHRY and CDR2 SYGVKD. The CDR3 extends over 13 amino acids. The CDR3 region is CAAWDRDTQPQHF. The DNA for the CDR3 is TGTGCCGCCTGGGACAGGGATACTCAGCCCCAGCATTTT.